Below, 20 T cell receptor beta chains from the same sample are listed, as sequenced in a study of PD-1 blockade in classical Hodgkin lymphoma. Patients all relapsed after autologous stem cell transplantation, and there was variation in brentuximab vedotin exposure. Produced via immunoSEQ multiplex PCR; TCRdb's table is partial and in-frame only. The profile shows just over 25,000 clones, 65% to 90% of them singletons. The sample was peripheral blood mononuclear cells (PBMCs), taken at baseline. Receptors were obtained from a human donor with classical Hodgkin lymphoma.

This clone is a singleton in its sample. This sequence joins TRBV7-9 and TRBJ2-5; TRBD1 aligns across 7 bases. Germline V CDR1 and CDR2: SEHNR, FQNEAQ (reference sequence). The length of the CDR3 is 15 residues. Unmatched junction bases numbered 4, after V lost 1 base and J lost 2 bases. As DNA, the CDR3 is TGTGCCAGCAGCTTAGACGGGACAGTTCAAGAGACCCAGTACTTC. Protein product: CASSLDGTVQETQYF.

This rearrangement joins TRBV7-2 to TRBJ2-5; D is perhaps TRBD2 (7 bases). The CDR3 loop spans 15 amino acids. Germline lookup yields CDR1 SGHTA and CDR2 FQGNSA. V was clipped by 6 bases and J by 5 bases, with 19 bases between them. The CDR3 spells CASRLSLGGAETQYF. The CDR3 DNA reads TGTGCCAGCAGGTTATCTCTGGGGGGGGCGGAGACCCAGTACTTC.

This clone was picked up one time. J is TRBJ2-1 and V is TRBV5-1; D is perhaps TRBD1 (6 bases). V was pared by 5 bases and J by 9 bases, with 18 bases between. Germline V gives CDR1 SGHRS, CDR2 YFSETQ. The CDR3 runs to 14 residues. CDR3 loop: CASRQQTGSGEQFF. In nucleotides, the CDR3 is TGCGCCAGCAGACAACAAACAGGGTCCGGTGAGCAGTTCTTC.

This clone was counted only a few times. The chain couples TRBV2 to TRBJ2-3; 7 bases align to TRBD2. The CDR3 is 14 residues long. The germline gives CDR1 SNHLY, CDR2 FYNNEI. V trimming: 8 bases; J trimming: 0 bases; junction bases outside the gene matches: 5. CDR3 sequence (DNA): TGTGCCAGCTTAAGCGGGGTTAGCACAGATACGCAGTATTTT. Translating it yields CASLSGVSTDTQYF.

The CDR3 region has the DNA TGTGCCAGCAGCTTAGAGGCCGACAGATCCTACGAGCAGTACTTC. Amino acids: CASSLEADRSYEQYF. The V call is TRBV13, the J call TRBJ2-7; tentatively, D is TRBD1 (5 bases). From germline, CDR1 is PRHDT and CDR2 FYEKMQ (reference sequence). The V gene lost 1 base and the J gene lost 1 base, with 11 bases spanning the gap. CDR3 size: 15 residues.

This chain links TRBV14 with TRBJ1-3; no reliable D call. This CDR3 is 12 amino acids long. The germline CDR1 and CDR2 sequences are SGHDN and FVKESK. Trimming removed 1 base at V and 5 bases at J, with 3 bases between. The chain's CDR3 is CASSQVRNTIYF. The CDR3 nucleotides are TGTGCCAGCAGCCAAGTGAGAAACACCATATATTTT.

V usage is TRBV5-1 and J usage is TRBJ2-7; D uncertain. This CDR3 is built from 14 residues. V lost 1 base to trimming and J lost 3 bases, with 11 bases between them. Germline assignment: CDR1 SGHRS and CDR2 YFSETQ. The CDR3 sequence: CASSLLGKGYEQYF. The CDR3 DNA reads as TGCGCCAGCAGCTTGTTGGGCAAGGGCTACGAGCAGTACTTC. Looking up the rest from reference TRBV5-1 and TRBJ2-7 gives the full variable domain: KAGVTQTPRYLIKTRGQQVTLSCSPISGHRSVSWYQQTPGQGLQFLFEYFSETQRNKGNFPGRFSGRQFSNSRSEMNVSTLELGDSALYLCASSLLGKGYEQYFGPGTRLTVT.

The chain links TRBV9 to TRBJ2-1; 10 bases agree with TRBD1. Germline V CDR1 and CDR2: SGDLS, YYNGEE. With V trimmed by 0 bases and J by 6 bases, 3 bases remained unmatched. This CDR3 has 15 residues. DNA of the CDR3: TGTGCCAGCAGCGTAGGATGGGACAGGGGCAATGAGCAGTTCTTC. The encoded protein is CASSVGWDRGNEQFF.

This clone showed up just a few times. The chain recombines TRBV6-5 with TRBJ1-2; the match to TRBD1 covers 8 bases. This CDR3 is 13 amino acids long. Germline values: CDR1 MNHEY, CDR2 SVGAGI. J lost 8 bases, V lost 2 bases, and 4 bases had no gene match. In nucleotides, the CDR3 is TGTGCCAGCAGTTACACATCAGGGGGCGGCTACACCTTC. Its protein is CASSYTSGGGYTF.

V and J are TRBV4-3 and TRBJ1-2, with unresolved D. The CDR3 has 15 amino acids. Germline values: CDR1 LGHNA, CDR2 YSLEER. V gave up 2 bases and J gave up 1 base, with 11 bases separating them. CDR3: CASSQHLVNNYGYTF. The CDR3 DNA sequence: TGCGCCAGCAGCCAACACTTGGTAAATAACTATGGCTACACCTTC.

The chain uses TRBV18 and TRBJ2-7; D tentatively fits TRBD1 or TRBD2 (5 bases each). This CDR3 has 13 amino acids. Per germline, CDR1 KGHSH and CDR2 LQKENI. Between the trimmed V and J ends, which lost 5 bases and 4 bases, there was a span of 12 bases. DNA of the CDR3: TGTGCCAGCTCATCAAGGGACGGGTACGAGCAGTACTTC. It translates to CASSSRDGYEQYF.

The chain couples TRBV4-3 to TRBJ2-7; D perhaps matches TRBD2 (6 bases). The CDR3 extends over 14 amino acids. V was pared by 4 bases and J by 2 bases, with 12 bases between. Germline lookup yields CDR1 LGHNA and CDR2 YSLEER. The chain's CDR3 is CASSPGVGPYEQYF. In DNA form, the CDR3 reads TGCGCCAGCAGCCCGGGGGTAGGGCCCTACGAGCAGTACTTC.

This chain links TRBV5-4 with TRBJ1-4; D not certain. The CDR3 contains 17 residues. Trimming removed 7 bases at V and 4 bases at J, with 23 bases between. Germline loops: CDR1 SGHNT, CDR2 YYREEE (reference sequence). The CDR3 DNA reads TGTGCCAGCTCCCTGGCCGCCGAGGGATGGGGTAATGAAAAACTGTTTTTT. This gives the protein CASSLAAEGWGNEKLFF.

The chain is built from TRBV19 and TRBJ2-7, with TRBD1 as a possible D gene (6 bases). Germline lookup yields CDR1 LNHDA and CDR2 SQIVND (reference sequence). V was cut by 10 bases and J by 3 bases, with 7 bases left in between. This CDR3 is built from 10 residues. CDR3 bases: TGTGCCACAGGGGACTACGAGCAGTACTTC. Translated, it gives CATGDYEQYF.

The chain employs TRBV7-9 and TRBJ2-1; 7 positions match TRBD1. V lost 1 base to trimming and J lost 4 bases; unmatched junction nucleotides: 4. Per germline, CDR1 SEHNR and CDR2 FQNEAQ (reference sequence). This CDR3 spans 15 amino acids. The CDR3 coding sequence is TGTGCCAGCAGCTTAGTGGCAGGGGGATACAATGAGCAGTTCTTC. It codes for CASSLVAGGYNEQFF.

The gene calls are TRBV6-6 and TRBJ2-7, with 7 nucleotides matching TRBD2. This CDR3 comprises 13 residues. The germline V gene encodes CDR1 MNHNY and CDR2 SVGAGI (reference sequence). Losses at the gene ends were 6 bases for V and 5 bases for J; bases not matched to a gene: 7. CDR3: CASRPTTSNEQYF. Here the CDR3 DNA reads TGTGCCAGCAGGCCCACGACTAGCAACGAGCAGTACTTC.

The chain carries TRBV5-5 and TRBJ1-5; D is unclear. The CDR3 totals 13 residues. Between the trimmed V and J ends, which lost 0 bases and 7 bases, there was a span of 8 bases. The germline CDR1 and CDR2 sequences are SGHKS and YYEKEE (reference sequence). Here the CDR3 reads CASSLGGSQPQHF. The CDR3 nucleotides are TGTGCCAGCAGCTTGGGAGGGTCCCAGCCCCAGCATTTT.

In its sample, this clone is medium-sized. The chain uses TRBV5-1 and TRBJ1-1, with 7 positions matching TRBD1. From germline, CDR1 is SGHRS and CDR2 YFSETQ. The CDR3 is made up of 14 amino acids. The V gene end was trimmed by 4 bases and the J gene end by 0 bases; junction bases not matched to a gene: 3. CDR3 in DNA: TGCGCCAGCAGCGCAGGGGGTATGAACACTGAAGCTTTCTTT. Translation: CASSAGGMNTEAFF.

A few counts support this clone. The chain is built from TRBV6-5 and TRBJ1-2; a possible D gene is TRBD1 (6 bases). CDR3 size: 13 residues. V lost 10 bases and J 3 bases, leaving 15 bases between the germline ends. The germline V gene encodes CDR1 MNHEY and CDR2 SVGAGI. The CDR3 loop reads CATRGRGYYGYTF. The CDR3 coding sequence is TGTGCCACTCGGGGCAGGGGTTACTATGGCTACACCTTC.

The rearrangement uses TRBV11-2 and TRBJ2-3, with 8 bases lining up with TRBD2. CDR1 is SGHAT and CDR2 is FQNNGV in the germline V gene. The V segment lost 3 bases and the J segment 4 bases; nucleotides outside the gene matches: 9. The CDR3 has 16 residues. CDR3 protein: CASSFGLAAVPDTQYF. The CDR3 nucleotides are TGTGCCAGCAGCTTCGGACTAGCCGCAGTTCCAGATACGCAGTATTTT.